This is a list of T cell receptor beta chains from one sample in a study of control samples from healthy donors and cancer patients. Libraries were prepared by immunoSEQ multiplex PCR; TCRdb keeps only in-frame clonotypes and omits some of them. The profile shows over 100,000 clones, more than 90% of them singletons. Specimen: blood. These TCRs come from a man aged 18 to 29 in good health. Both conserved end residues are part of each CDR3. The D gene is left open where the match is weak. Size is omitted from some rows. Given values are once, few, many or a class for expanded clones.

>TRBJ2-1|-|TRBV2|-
TGTGCCAGCAAGGCGCAGGCCCACGGGGATGAGCAGTTCTTC
CASKAQAHGDEQFF
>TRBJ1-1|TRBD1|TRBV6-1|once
TGTGCCAGCAGTACCCGGGACAGCCACGGCACTGAAGCTTTCTTT
CASSTRDSHGTEAFF
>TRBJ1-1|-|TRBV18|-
TGTGCCAGCTCACCTGTTAGCCGGGACGGCACACTGGGAGCTTTCTTT
CASSPVSRDGTLGAFF
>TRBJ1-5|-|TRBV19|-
TGTGCCAGTAGTATATTTGGAGGGAATAGCAATCAGCCCCAGCATTTT
CASSIFGGNSNQPQHF
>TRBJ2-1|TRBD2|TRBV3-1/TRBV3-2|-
TGTGCCAGCAGCCTAAGACCGGGACTAGCGGGGGGGTCCTACAATGAGCAGTTCTTC
CASSLRPGLAGGSYNEQFF
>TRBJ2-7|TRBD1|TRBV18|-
TGTGCCAGCTCACCACGGACAGGATCCTACGAGCAGTACTTC
CASSPRTGSYEQYF
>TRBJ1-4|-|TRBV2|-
TGTGCCAGCAGTGCTTTGAGAGAAAAACTGTTTTTT
CASSALREKLFF
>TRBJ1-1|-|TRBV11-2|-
TGTGCCAGCAGCTTAGGCGGAAACACTGAAGCTTTCTTT
CASSLGGNTEAFF
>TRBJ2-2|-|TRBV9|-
TGTGCCAGCAGCGTAGGAACCATAAACACCGGGGAGCTGTTTTTT
CASSVGTINTGELFF
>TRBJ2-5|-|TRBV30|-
TGTGCCTGGAGTGTACTGGAGGGGTCCCAAGAGACCCAGTACTTC
CAWSVLEGSQETQYF
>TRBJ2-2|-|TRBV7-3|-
TGTGCCAGCAGCCTACTAGCAAACACCGGGGAGCTGTTTTTT
CASSLLANTGELFF
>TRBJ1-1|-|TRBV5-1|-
TGCGCCAGCAGCTTGGATTGGAACTGGGACACTGAAGCTTTCTTT
CASSLDWNWDTEAFF
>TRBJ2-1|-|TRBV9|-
TGTGCCAGCAGCCCCCGCTGGACAATGTCCTACAATGAGCAGTTCTTC
CASSPRWTMSYNEQFF
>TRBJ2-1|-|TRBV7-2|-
TGTGCCAGCAGCTTAGGTAGCTTTTATGAGCAGTTCTTC
CASSLGSFYEQFF
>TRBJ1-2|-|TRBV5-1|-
TGCGCCAGCAGCTTGGCCCATTCGGCGGCTCGGGATGGCTACACCTTC
CASSLAHSAARDGYTF
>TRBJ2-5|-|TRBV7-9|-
TGTGCCAGCCTACAGGATCTACAGGGCTCTGGAACCCAGTACTTC
CASLQDLQGSGTQYF
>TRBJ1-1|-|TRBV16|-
TGTGCCAGCAGCCACTACACAGGGAACACTGAAGCTTTCTTT
CASSHYTGNTEAFF
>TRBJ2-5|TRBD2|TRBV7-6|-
TGTGCCAGCAGCTTAGGAGGACTAGACCAAGAGACCCAGTACTTC
CASSLGGLDQETQYF
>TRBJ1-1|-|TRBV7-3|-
TGTGCCAGCAGACCATCACCGGCGACCCCGAACACTGAAGCTTTCTTT
CASRPSPATPNTEAFF
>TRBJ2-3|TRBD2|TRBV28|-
TGTGCCAGCACTCTCGGCGGGGGGGTCGGTGATACGCAGTATTTT
CASTLGGGVGDTQYF
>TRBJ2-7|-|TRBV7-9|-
TGTGCCAGCAGTAAATTATCCTTCAGGGAAAGCTCCTACGAGCAGTACTTC
CASSKLSFRESSYEQYF
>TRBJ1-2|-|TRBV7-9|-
TGTGCCAGCAGCCCTTCTGAAGGCTATGGCTACACCTTC
CASSPSEGYGYTF
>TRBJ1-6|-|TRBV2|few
TGTGCCAGCAGTGAAGGAGGGAGCTCCTATAATTCACCCCTCCACTTT
CASSEGGSSYNSPLHF
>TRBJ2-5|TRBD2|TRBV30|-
TGTGCCGGCCTAGCGGGGGGGTCCTTTCAAGAGACCCAGTACTTC
CAGLAGGSFQETQYF
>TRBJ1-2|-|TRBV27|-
TGTGCCAGCAGTTTGGAGGGTCCCGGCTATGGCTACACCTTC
CASSLEGPGYGYTF
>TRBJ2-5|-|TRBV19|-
TGTGCCAGTAGCCTACTAGACCAAGAGACCCAGTACTTC
CASSLLDQETQYF